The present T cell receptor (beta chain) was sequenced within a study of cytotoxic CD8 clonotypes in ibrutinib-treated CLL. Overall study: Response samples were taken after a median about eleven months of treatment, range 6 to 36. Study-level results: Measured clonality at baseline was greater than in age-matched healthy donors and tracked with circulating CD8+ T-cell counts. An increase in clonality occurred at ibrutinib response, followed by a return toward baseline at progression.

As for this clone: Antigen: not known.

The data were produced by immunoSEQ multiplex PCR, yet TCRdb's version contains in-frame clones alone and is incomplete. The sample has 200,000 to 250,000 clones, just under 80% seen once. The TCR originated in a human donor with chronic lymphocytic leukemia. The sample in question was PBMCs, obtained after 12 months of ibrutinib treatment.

CDR3 in amino acids: CASILGGTPMKQFF. The CDR3 coding sequence is TGTGCCAGCATCTTAGGGGGGACCCCTATGAAGCAGTTCTTC. The chain uses TRBV6-6 and TRBJ2-1; D is perhaps TRBD1 or TRBD2 (6 bases each). CDR1 MNHNY and CDR2 SVGAGI come from the germline V gene (reference sequence). The CDR3 spans 14 residues. V lost 7 bases and J lost 11, with 21 bases in between.